These T cell receptor beta chains were read from a single sample in a study of cytomegalovirus exposure and HLA in healthy donors. TCRdb's copy holds only in-frame clones and misses some; the assay was immunoSEQ multiplex PCR. In all, the sample yields approximately 110,000 clones. Input material: PBMCs. The source is a man aged 18 to 30 in good health and CMV-seronegative. Each CDR3 is given with its conserved first and last residue. D genes are given only for firm matches.

j_call d_call v_call cdr3_aa cdr3_nt
TRBJ1-4 TRBD1 TRBV19 CASSIGQGNEKLFF TGTGCCAGTAGTATTGGACAGGGGAATGAAAAACTGTTTTTT
TRBJ2-7 TRBD1 TRBV19 CASSIPGQGMHEQYF TGTGCCAGTAGTATACCGGGACAGGGGATGCACGAGCAGTACTTC
TRBJ1-1 . TRBV5-6 CASSPPRDTRWNTEAFF TGTGCCAGCAGCCCCCCCCGGGACACCCGATGGAACACTGAAGCTTTCTTT
TRBJ1-5 TRBD1 TRBV15 CATSSPTGGVDNQPQHF TGTGCCACCAGCAGCCCCACAGGGGGCGTTGACAATCAGCCCCAGCATTTT
TRBJ2-1 TRBD1 TRBV9 CASSEQGVNEQFF TGTGCCAGCAGCGAACAGGGGGTCAATGAGCAGTTCTTC
TRBJ1-3 TRBD1 TRBV11-3 CASSLRQGGNTIYF TGTGCCAGCAGCTTGAGACAGGGGGGAAACACCATATATTTT
TRBJ1-6 . TRBV4-1 CASSLGGYNSPLHF TGCGCCAGCAGCTTAGGGGGCTATAATTCACCCCTCCACTTT
TRBJ2-5 TRBD2 TRBV5-1 CASSLGGREQYF TGCGCCAGCAGCTTGGGGGGGAGGGAGCAGTACTTC
TRBJ1-5 TRBD1 TRBV19 CASRTGSNQPQHF TGTGCCAGTAGGACAGGGAGCAATCAGCCCCAGCATTTT
TRBJ2-3 TRBD2 TRBV28 CASTTPGLDRDTQYF TGTGCCAGCACTACCCCGGGACTAGATCGGGATACGCAGTATTTT
TRBJ1-3 . TRBV4-2 CASSQDIPEGNTIYF TGTGCCAGCAGCCAAGATATCCCGGAGGGGAACACCATATATTTT
TRBJ2-2 TRBD2 TRBV12-5 CASGTTSGGYTGELFF TGTGCTAGTGGTACCACTAGCGGGGGGTACACCGGGGAGCTGTTTTTT
TRBJ2-2 TRBD1 TRBV4-1 CASSQRLLRDRVGTGELFF TGCGCCAGCAGCCAGCGACTACTCCGGGACAGGGTCGGTACCGGGGAGCTGTTTTTT
TRBJ1-4 . TRBV6-1 CASSHMGGLGEKLFF TGTGCCAGCAGCCACATGGGAGGGCTGGGTGAAAAACTGTTTTTT
TRBJ2-1 TRBD2 TRBV7-7 CASSLASSGRNEQFF TGTGCCAGCAGCTTAGCGTCTAGCGGACGTAATGAGCAGTTCTTC
TRBJ2-7 TRBD2 TRBV25-1 CASSDRTSGSLGQYF TGTGCCAGCAGTGATCGGACTAGCGGGAGTTTAGGGCAGTACTTC
TRBJ2-1 TRBD1 TRBV5-6 CASSGGTGVLSGYEQFF TGTGCCAGCAGCGGGGGGACAGGGGTTCTGAGTGGCTATGAGCAGTTCTTC
TRBJ1-1 TRBD1 TRBV30 CAWNLQGANTEAFF TGTGCCTGGAACCTACAGGGGGCAAACACTGAAGCTTTCTTT
TRBJ2-2 . TRBV7-3 CASSFYSGTQNTGELFF TGTGCCAGCAGTTTCTACTCCGGGACACAGAACACCGGGGAGCTGTTTTTT
TRBJ1-4 TRBD1 TRBV5-5 CASSANQGVANEKLFF TGTGCCAGCAGCGCAAACCAGGGGGTGGCTAATGAAAAACTGTTTTTT
TRBJ2-1 TRBD1 TRBV5-1 CASSPRGQIYNEQFF TGCGCCAGCAGCCCCAGGGGACAGATCTACAATGAGCAGTTCTTC
TRBJ1-2 . TRBV6-5 CASSPGHTFYGYTF TGTGCCAGCAGCCCGGGACACACATTCTATGGCTACACCTTC
TRBJ2-5 . TRBV18 CASSPSGGLTPRETQYF TGTGCCAGCTCACCATCCGGAGGCTTGACCCCAAGAGAGACCCAGTACTTC
TRBJ2-2 TRBD2 TRBV19 CASSIGTSGMGLGTGELFF TGTGCCAGTAGTATTGGGACTAGCGGAATGGGGTTGGGCACCGGGGAGCTGTTTTTT
TRBJ2-3 . TRBV5-8 CASSLARTAHFPQYF TGTGCCAGCAGCTTGGCTCGGACAGCGCATTTCCCGCAGTATTTT
TRBJ1-1 . TRBV7-2 CASSLAQGMAEAFF TGTGCCAGCAGCTTAGCGCAGGGTATGGCTGAAGCTTTCTTT
TRBJ1-4 TRBD1 TRBV18 CASSPLGQAGEKLFF TGTGCCAGCTCACCCTTGGGACAGGCAGGAGAAAAACTGTTTTTT
TRBJ2-1 TRBD1 TRBV7-9 CASSLLAGGYNEQFF TGTGCCAGCAGCTTATTAGCAGGGGGCTACAATGAGCAGTTCTTC
TRBJ2-6 . TRBV5-6 CASSFISNVLTF TGTGCCAGCAGCTTCATTAGCAACGTCCTGACTTTC
TRBJ2-7 TRBD1 TRBV6-1 CASSELGQVEQYF TGTGCCAGCAGTGAACTGGGACAGGTCGAGCAGTACTTC
TRBJ2-2 TRBD1 TRBV19 CATKQGASSGELFF TGTGCCACCAAACAGGGGGCGTCCTCCGGGGAGCTGTTTTTT